The clone carrying this TCR beta chain was counted between two and nine times. Antigen specificity is unknown. The data belong to a study of T-cell memory formation after mild COVID-19. Findings of the study overall: Clonal second-wave expansions that peaked on day 37 had unconfirmed SARS-CoV-2 specificity. Pre-infection memory contained some responding clones, which suggested that cross-reactive memory had joined.

Sample barcodes and UMIs were carried by the TCR alpha and TCR beta cDNA libraries that 5'RACE generated with constant-segment primers. Using its own MiXCR run on the 5' RACE reads, TCRdb lists one record per CDR3 protein. The data hold 530,000 or so distinct CDR3 sequences, with 15% to 20% observed a single time. CDR1 and CDR2 from the germline V gene are SGHAT and FQDESV (reference sequence). V lost 1 base to trimming and J lost 7 bases, with 9 bases between them. The CDR3 is 13 residues long. The sample comprised PBMCs or a T cell subset sorted from them (not recorded which). V gene TRBV11-1 combines with J gene TRBJ2-3, with D uncertain. The sequence was obtained from an adult woman who had mild COVID-19 (a few samples of this study predate the infection). Cell type and time point are not known. CDR3 in amino acids: CASSLGSENTQYF. Written as DNA, the CDR3 is TGTGCCAGCAGCTTAGGTTCCGAAAATACGCAGTATTTT.